The present T cell receptor beta chain was sequenced within a study of cytomegalovirus exposure and HLA in healthy donors. At the level of the study: As released early, the data held 70 million to 100 million unique TCRs from HLA-typed donors. Study-level points and caveats: Cytomegalovirus-associated status was assigned to approximately 160 TCR beta chains.

A word on this clone: What it binds is not known.

PCR employed 60 Vbeta and 13 Jbeta primers. The table came from immunoSEQ multiplex PCR; TCRdb's copy has only in-frame clones and leaves some out. The sample carries about 120,000 clones, about 83% recorded once. The receptor comes from a woman aged 35 to 49 in good health and CMV-seropositive. The sequencing input was PBMCs.

The CDR3 DNA reads as TGTGCCAGCTCACGGGACTCAAACTATGGCTACACCTTC. Its translation: CASSRDSNYGYTF. The chain joins TRBV18 to TRBJ1-2, with D perhaps matching TRBD1 (5 bases). The CDR3 has 13 residues. Germline CDR1 is KGHSH and CDR2 is LQKENI. The V end lost 4 bases, the J end lost 2 bases, and 8 bases lay between the germline ends.